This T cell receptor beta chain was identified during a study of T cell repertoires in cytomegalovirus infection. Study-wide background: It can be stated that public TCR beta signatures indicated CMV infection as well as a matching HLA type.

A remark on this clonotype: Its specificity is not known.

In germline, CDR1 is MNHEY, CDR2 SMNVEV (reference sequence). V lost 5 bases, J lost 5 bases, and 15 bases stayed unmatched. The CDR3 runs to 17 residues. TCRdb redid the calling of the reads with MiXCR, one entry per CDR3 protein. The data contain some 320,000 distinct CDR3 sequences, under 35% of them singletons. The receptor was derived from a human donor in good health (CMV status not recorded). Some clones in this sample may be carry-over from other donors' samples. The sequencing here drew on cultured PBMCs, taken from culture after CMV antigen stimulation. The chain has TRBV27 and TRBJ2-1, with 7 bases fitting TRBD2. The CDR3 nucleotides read TGTGCCAGCAGTCTCCGGCTGGGGGAGGGCCAGGACAATGAGCAGTTCTTC. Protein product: CASSLRLGEGQDNEQFF.